Below are 23 T cell receptor beta chains sequenced from a single sample in a study of cytomegalovirus exposure and HLA in healthy donors. Sequenced by immunoSEQ multiplex PCR; TCRdb stores in-frame clones only, minus some. The sample lists approximately 65,000 clones; about 94% were seen once. The sequenced material came from PBMCs. Receptor source: a woman younger than 35 in good health and CMV-seronegative.

This chain links TRBV25-1 with TRBJ2-6; no clear D. The V gene's germline CDR1 is MGHDK and CDR2 SYGVNS. The CDR3 has 13 amino acids. V lost 8 bases and J lost 0, with 5 bases in between. The CDR3 coding sequence is TGTGCCAGCCTACCCTCTGGGGCCAACGTCCTGACTTTC. Residues: CASLPSGANVLTF.

The chain recombines TRBV27 with TRBJ2-4, with TRBD1 as a possible D gene (5 bases). Germline CDR1 MNHEY, CDR2 SMNVEV (reference sequence). The CDR3 is 14 amino acids. Trimming stripped 4 bases from V and 2 bases from J, with 9 bases between. DNA for the CDR3: TGTGCCAGCAGTTCCTCAGGGACCAAAAACATTCAGTACTTC. It specifies CASSSSGTKNIQYF.

This clone has a handful of counts. The CDR3 DNA reads TGTGCCAGCAGTGACTCGGACAGGGGCGAGCAGTACTTC. Translated: CASSDSDRGEQYF. V is TRBV6-4 and J is TRBJ2-7, with 9 nucleotides matching TRBD1. The V gene's germline CDR1 is MRHNA and CDR2 SNTAGT. Trimming took 0 bases from V and 6 from J; bases not matched to a gene: 0. This CDR3 region has 13 residues.

This chain links TRBV15 with TRBJ1-2, with 12 bases fitting TRBD1. Germline CDR1 is LNHNV and CDR2 is YYDKDF (reference sequence). This CDR3 has 16 residues. Trimming removed 0 bases from V and 8 bases from J; junction bases left unmatched: 7. Here the CDR3 DNA reads TGTGCCACCAGCAGAGATATGGGACAGGGGGCGCGCGGCTACACCTTC. Translated, it gives CATSRDMGQGARGYTF. Using reference TRBV15 and TRBJ1-2 for the parts outside the CDR3, the full variable domain is DAMVIQNPRYQVTQFGKPVTLSCSQTLNHNVMYWYQQKSSQAPKLLFHYYDKDFNNEADTPDNFQSRRPNTSFCFLDIRSPGLGDTAMYLCATSRDMGQGARGYTFGSGTRLTVV.

V and J are TRBV18 and TRBJ2-1; D possibly corresponds to TRBD2 (6 bases). Deletions cut 4 bases from V and 2 bases from J, with 15 bases between. CDR3 size: 16 residues. Looked up from germline, CDR1 is KGHSH and CDR2 is LQKENI. CDR3 loop: CASSQGPGDTYNEQFF. The CDR3 DNA reads TGTGCCAGCTCACAAGGGCCGGGGGATACCTACAATGAGCAGTTCTTC.

CDR3 nucleotide sequence: TGCGCCAGCAGCCAAGAGGCGGTATCGGAAGAGGAGCTTTTTAGCAATCAGCCCCAGCATTTT. It yields the protein CASSQEAVSEEELFSNQPQHF. The chain carries TRBV4-1 and TRBJ1-5, with D unresolved. Looked up from germline, CDR1 is MGHRA and CDR2 is YSYEKL. The CDR3 is 21 residues long. Trimming cost V 0 bases and J 0 bases, with 24 bases left between them.

The V call is TRBV12-1, the J call TRBJ1-5. TRBV12-1 is a recognized pseudogene. The CDR3 has 16 amino acids. This chain's CDR3 is CASSPEAAESNQPQHF. DNA for the CDR3: TGTGCCAGCAGCCCTGAGGCGGCAGAGAGCAATCAGCCCCAGCATTTT.

The chain uses TRBV9 and TRBJ2-1, with D unresolved. The V and J ends lost 0 bases and 9 bases respectively, with 4 bases between them. This CDR3 is built from 11 residues. Germline assignment: CDR1 SGDLS and CDR2 YYNGEE. CDR3: CASSVGSEQFF. The CDR3 coding sequence is TGTGCCAGCAGCGTAGGTAGTGAGCAGTTCTTC.

A few counts support this clone. The CDR3 bases are TGTGCCACCAGCAGAGTTCGGGACTACAATGAGCAGTTCTTC. Translation gives CATSRVRDYNEQFF. The V gene is TRBV15, the J gene TRBJ2-1; TRBD2 might be the D (5 bases). Germline CDR1 LNHNV, CDR2 YYDKDF (reference sequence). The V gene lost 1 base and the J gene lost 3 bases, with 7 bases spanning the gap. The CDR3 consists of 14 residues. The full variable domain, rest sourced from reference TRBV15 and TRBJ2-1, is DAMVIQNPRYQVTQFGKPVTLSCSQTLNHNVMYWYQQKSSQAPKLLFHYYDKDFNNEADTPDNFQSRRPNTSFCFLDIRSPGLGDTAMYLCATSRVRDYNEQFFGPGTRLTVL.

The V call is TRBV5-4, the J call TRBJ2-1; 11 positions agree with TRBD2. The V gene's germline CDR1 is SGHNT and CDR2 YYREEE (reference sequence). After removal of 4 bases from V and 2 bases from J, the junction contained 5 bases not matched to a gene. CDR3 length: 16 amino acids. The CDR3 reads CASSVRLAGPYNEQFF. The CDR3 bases are TGTGCCAGCAGCGTTCGACTAGCGGGACCCTACAATGAGCAGTTCTTC.

V usage is TRBV7-9 and J usage is TRBJ2-7; possible D gene TRBD1, 6 bases. The CDR3 loop spans 14 amino acids. The V end was cut by 5 bases, the J end by 5 bases, with 16 bases between. Germline CDR1 and CDR2: SEHNR and FQNEAQ (reference sequence). The CDR3 region is CASSTTGVFDEQYF. In DNA form, the CDR3 reads TGTGCCAGCAGCACGACAGGCGTCTTTGACGAGCAGTACTTC. Variable domain in full (rest from reference TRBV7-9 and TRBJ2-7): DTGVSQNPRHKITKRGQNVTFRCDPISEHNRLYWYRQTLGQGPEFLTYFQNEAQLEKSRLLSDRFSAERPKGSFSTLEIQRTEQGDSAMYLCASSTTGVFDEQYFGPGTRLTVT.

This chain joins TRBV4-2 and TRBJ2-7; 7 nucleotides match TRBD2. Germline V CDR1 and CDR2: LGHNA, YNFKEQ. V trimming: 4 bases; J trimming: 5 bases; junction bases outside the gene matches: 8. CDR3 size: 14 residues. Here the CDR3 reads CASSLGTTQDEQYF. The CDR3 DNA reads as TGTGCCAGCAGCCTCGGGACTACTCAGGACGAGCAGTACTTC.

The chain carries TRBV6-5 and TRBJ2-2; D remains unclear. This CDR3 is built from 13 residues. V lost 10 bases to trimming and J lost 1 base, with 10 bases between them. Germline V lookup: CDR1 MNHEY, CDR2 SVGAGI. The CDR3 loop is CAIGKRNTGELFF. CDR3 DNA: TGTGCCATCGGAAAGCGGAACACCGGGGAGCTGTTTTTT.

Here the CDR3 DNA reads TGTGCCAGCAGCCTCAGGTCTCCCATTAACTATGGCTACACCTTC. It specifies CASSLRSPINYGYTF. The chain employs TRBV6-5 and TRBJ1-2; no definite D call. CDR1 is MNHEY, CDR2 SVGAGI, per germline. Trimming pared 6 bases from V and 1 base from J, leaving 15 bases between. This CDR3 is built from 15 residues.

The V gene is TRBV4-3, the J gene TRBJ2-3; the D gene is possibly TRBD2 (7 bases). Trimming removed 0 bases at V and 4 bases at J, with 14 bases between. Germline lookup yields CDR1 LGHNA and CDR2 YSLEER. The CDR3 has 16 residues. CDR3 DNA sequence: TGCGCCAGCAGCCAAGAACTGGGCGGGGGCGCAGATACGCAGTATTTT. Its protein is CASSQELGGGADTQYF.

This chain joins TRBV7-8 and TRBJ2-7; 9 nucleotides match TRBD1. The junction had 7 bases not matched to a gene; V was cut back by 5 bases and J by 2 bases. This CDR3 is built from 15 residues. Germline loops: CDR1 SGHVS, CDR2 FQNEAQ. CDR3 protein: CASSAWTGDTYEQYF. Written as DNA, the CDR3 is TGTGCCAGCAGCGCATGGACAGGGGACACCTACGAGCAGTACTTC. Looking up the rest from reference TRBV7-8 and TRBJ2-7 gives the full variable domain: GAGVSQSPRYKVAKRGQDVALRCDPISGHVSLFWYQQALGQGPEFLTYFQNEAQLDKSGLPSDRFFAERPEGSVSTLKIQRTQQEDSAVYLCASSAWTGDTYEQYFGPGTRLTVT.

This chain links TRBV30 with TRBJ2-2; a possible D gene is TRBD1 (5 bases). The CDR3 extends over 15 amino acids. The germline V and J ends were trimmed by 5 bases and 0 bases, with 13 bases remaining between them. From germline, CDR1 is GTSNPN and CDR2 SVGIG (reference sequence). The CDR3 sequence: CAWDGASTNTGELFF. CDR3 coding DNA: TGTGCCTGGGATGGGGCCTCAACGAACACCGGGGAGCTGTTTTTT.

This chain connects TRBV19 to TRBJ1-3, with TRBD1 identical over 7 bases. Germline values: CDR1 LNHDA, CDR2 SQIVND (reference sequence). The CDR3 has 15 residues. Germline trimming cut 5 bases from V and 2 bases from J; bases unmatched to any gene: 6. CDR3 bases: TGTGCCAGTAGTCGTGACAGGGCCACTGGAAACACCATATATTTT. Translation: CASSRDRATGNTIYF.

The V call is TRBV11-2, the J call TRBJ2-2, with TRBD2 matching 7 bases. Germline loops: CDR1 SGHAT, CDR2 FQNNGV. V shed 5 bases, J shed 6 bases, and the junction held 21 bases outside the gene matches. The CDR3 consists of 19 residues. DNA of the CDR3: TGTGCCAGCAGCGCAATCCAAAAACGGGGGGTCGAGGGTTCCGGGGAGCTGTTTTTT. Residues: CASSAIQKRGVEGSGELFF.

The chain recombines TRBV6-1 with TRBJ2-7, with 9 bases identical to TRBD2. The V segment lost 3 bases and the J segment 3 bases; nucleotides outside the gene matches: 9. CDR1 and CDR2 from the germline V gene are MNHNS and SASEGT. The CDR3 length is 16 residues. In DNA, the CDR3 is TGTGCCAGCAGTGACCCCCGCGCTAGCGGGATCTACGAGCAGTACTTC. This encodes CASSDPRASGIYEQYF.

V and J are TRBV2 and TRBJ2-3; TRBD2 might be the D (5 bases). Germline CDR1 SNHLY, CDR2 FYNNEI. The CDR3 has 14 amino acids. The ends were cut back, 6 bases at V and 1 base at J, with 11 bases in the middle. The CDR3 loop reads CASRSNGGTDTQYF. The CDR3 coding sequence is TGTGCCAGCAGGTCCAACGGGGGCACAGATACGCAGTATTTT. Full variable domain (missing parts from reference TRBV2 and TRBJ2-3): EPEVTQTPSHQVTQMGQEVILRCVPISNHLYFYWYRQILGQKVEFLVSFYNNEISEKSEIFDDQFSVERPDGSNFTLKIRSTKLEDSAMYFCASRSNGGTDTQYFGPGTRLTVL.

The chain has TRBV19 and TRBJ2-3, with 13 bases aligning to TRBD2. Germline assignment: CDR1 LNHDA and CDR2 SQIVND (reference sequence). The CDR3 covers 18 residues. Trimming removed 2 bases from V and 4 bases from J; junction bases left unmatched: 9. In nucleotides, the CDR3 is TGTGCCAGTAGTATACCGACTAGCGGGGGGCAGGGTGCAGATACGCAGTATTTT. Translation gives CASSIPTSGGQGADTQYF.

The V call is TRBV7-6, the J call TRBJ1-4; 7 bases match TRBD1. The CDR3 has 17 residues. Trimming took 3 bases from V and 8 from J; bases not matched to a gene: 15. Per germline, CDR1 SGHVS and CDR2 FNYEAQ. The CDR3 nucleotides are TGTGCCAGCAGCTTCGGGGCAGGGGGGTACGGTAAAGAAAAACTGTTTTTT. Translated, it gives CASSFGAGGYGKEKLFF.